This T cell receptor beta chain is drawn from a study of blood T cell repertoires in COVID-19. There are 15 residues in the CDR3. CDR1 and CDR2 from the germline V gene are MGHDK and SYGVNS. Trimming pared 4 bases from V and 3 bases from J, leaving 13 bases between. The table came from immunoSEQ multiplex PCR; TCRdb's copy has only in-frame clones and leaves some out. The data contain approximately 360,000 clones, around four fifths of them singletons. This sequence was found in a woman aged 50 to 60 who had recovered from COVID-19. Sequencing used PBMCs or T cells enriched from blood (not recorded which). The V and J genes are TRBV25-1 and TRBJ1-5; D not resolved. The DNA of the CDR3 is TGTGCCAGCAGTGGAGGGAGGTCCCACAATCAGCCCCAGCATTTT. Translating gives CASSGGRSHNQPQHF. Drawing the rest from reference TRBV25-1 and TRBJ1-5, the complete variable domain is EADIYQTPRYLVIGTGKKITLECSQTMGHDKMYWYQQDPGMELHLIHYSYGVNSTEKGDLSSESTVSRIRTEHFPLTLESARPSHTSQYLCASSGGRSHNQPQHFGDGTRLSIL.